The table lists the clone carrying this T cell receptor (beta chain) with many counts. The data stem from a study of T-cell memory formation after mild COVID-19. Trimming left V 4 bases short and J 0 bases short, with 18 bases between. CDR1 is SGHTA and CDR2 is FQGNSA in the germline V gene. CDR3 length equals 18 residues. TCRdb re-called the 5' RACE reads with MiXCR, one entry per CDR3 protein. The table lists around 210,000 distinct CDR3 sequences, around 8.8% of them singletons. The chain employs TRBV7-2 and TRBJ1-4, with D tentatively TRBD1 (5 bases). Sequenced: PBMCs or a T cell subset sorted from them (not recorded which). This sequence originates from a man aged 18 to 29 who had mild COVID-19 (a few samples of this study predate the infection). Cell type and time point are not known. The CDR3 reads CASSSAGRGVATNEKLFF. Written as DNA, the CDR3 is TGTGCCAGCAGCTCAGCCGGGAGGGGAGTGGCAACTAATGAAAAACTGTTTTTT.